A single sample gave rise to the 5 T cell receptor beta chains below, sequenced in a study of control samples from healthy donors and cancer patients. TCRdb keeps only in-frame clones here, not all; method: immunoSEQ multiplex PCR. The sample carries more than 80,000 clones, about 92% recorded once. Sequencing was carried out using blood. The receptors derive from a man aged 18 to 29 in good health.

The chain uses TRBV7-9 and TRBJ2-1; TRBD2 agrees at 14 bases. From germline, CDR1 is SEHNR and CDR2 FQNEAQ (reference sequence). The V gene end was trimmed by 4 bases and the J gene end by 0 bases; junction bases not matched to a gene: 5. This CDR3 comprises 18 residues. DNA for the CDR3: TGTGCCAGCAGCTCGGGACTAGCGGGAGCCCACTCCTACAATGAGCAGTTCTTC. Translated: CASSSGLAGAHSYNEQFF.

This clone was observed a single time. The chain uses TRBV5-5 and TRBJ1-6, with a possible D match to TRBD1 (5 bases). Germline V gene data show CDR1 as SGHKS and CDR2 as YYEKEE (reference sequence). Trimming shortened V by 4 bases and J by 4 bases, and 15 bases separated the two germline ends. The CDR3 sequence is 16 residues long. CDR3: CASSPRGFDYNSPLHF. The CDR3 nucleotides read TGTGCCAGCAGCCCCCGGGGGTTCGATTATAATTCACCCCTCCACTTT.

The V call is TRBV5-6, the J call TRBJ1-2; maybe TRBD1 (5 bases). Germline loops: CDR1 SGHDT, CDR2 YYEEEE. Trimming removed 4 bases at V and 5 bases at J, with 21 bases between. The CDR3 runs 16 residues. The CDR3 DNA reads TGTGCCAGCAGCCCGGTCATCGGGGGAGCTCGGTATGGCTACACCTTC. This translates into CASSPVIGGARYGYTF.

The CDR3 protein is CASSYSREQYF. CDR3 coding DNA: TGTGCCAGCAGTTACTCGCGAGAGCAGTACTTC. This chain links TRBV6-2 or TRBV6-3 with TRBJ2-7; unclear D gene. Deletions cut 0 bases from V and 7 bases from J, with 4 bases between. CDR1 MNHEY and CDR2 SVGEGT come from the germline V gene. The CDR3 has 11 residues.

J is TRBJ2-7 and V is TRBV5-1, with TRBD1 identical over 7 bases. V lost 5 bases to trimming and J lost 5 bases; unmatched junction nucleotides: 13. Germline assignment: CDR1 SGHRS and CDR2 YFSETQ. The CDR3 is 15 residues long. CDR3 DNA sequence: TGCGCCAGCAGACCCACCCCGACAGGGTCGGACGAGCAGTACTTC. The encoded protein is CASRPTPTGSDEQYF.